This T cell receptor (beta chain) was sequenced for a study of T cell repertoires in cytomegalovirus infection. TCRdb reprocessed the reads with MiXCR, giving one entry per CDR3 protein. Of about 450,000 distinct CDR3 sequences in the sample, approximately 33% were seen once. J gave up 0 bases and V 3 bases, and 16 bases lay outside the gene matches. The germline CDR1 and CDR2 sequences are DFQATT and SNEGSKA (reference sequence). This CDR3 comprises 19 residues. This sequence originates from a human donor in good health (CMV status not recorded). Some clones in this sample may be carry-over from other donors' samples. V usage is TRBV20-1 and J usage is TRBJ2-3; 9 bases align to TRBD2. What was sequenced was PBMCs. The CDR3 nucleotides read TGCAGTGCTAGTGGATCTAGCGGGGACCCCTATCCTAGCACAGATACGCAGTATTTT. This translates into CSASGSSGDPYPSTDTQYF.